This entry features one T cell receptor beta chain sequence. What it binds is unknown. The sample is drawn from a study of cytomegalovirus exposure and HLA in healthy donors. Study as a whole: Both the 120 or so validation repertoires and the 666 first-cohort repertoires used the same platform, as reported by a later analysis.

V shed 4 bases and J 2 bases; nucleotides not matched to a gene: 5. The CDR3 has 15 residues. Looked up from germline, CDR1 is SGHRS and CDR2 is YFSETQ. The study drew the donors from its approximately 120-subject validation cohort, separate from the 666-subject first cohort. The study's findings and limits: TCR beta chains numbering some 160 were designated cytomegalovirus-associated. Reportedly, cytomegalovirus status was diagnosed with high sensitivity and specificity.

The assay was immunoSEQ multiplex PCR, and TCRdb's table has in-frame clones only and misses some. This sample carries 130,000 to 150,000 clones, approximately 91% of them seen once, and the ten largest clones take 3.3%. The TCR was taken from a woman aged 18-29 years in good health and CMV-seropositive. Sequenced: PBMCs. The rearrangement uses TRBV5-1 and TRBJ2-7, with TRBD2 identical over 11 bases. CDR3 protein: CASSPGLAVTYEQYF. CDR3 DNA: TGCGCCAGCAGCCCGGGACTAGCGGTTACCTACGAGCAGTACTTC.